These 8 T cell receptor beta chains came from one sample sequenced in a study of blood T cell repertoires in COVID-19. Sequencing used immunoSEQ multiplex PCR; TCRdb keeps in-frame clones, though not all of them. The data contain 490,000 or so clones, 88% of them singletons. The sequencing input was PBMCs or T cells enriched from blood (not recorded which). Receptor source: a woman between 55 and 75 years old who had recovered from COVID-19.

The chain recombines TRBV2 with TRBJ1-5; possible D gene TRBD1, 5 bases. V was trimmed by 7 bases and J by 0 bases, leaving 16 bases between them. The CDR3 consists of 16 residues. Germline V gives CDR1 SNHLY, CDR2 FYNNEI. The CDR3 sequence is CASNPQRGDSNQPQHF. The CDR3 coding sequence is TGTGCCAGCAACCCCCAGCGGGGGGATAGCAATCAGCCCCAGCATTTT.

This clone has only one observation. V usage is TRBV5-1 and J usage is TRBJ1-4, with D possibly being TRBD1 (5 bases). Germline-derived CDR1 and CDR2 are SGHRS and YFSETQ. The length of the CDR3 is 15 residues. Trimming left V 1 base short and J 8 bases short, with 15 bases between. CDR3 amino acids: CASSLSGVLGEKLFF. The CDR3 region has the DNA TGCGCCAGCAGCTTGTCGGGGGTCCTTGGAGAAAAACTGTTTTTT.

The chain links TRBV14 to TRBJ2-6; the D is unclear. Deletions cut 6 bases from V and 3 bases from J, with 6 bases between. The CDR3 is 13 residues long. Germline V CDR1 and CDR2: SGHDN, FVKESK. The CDR3 region has the DNA TGTGCCAGCAGGAATAGTGGGGCCAACGTCCTGACTTTC. It codes for CASRNSGANVLTF. Together with reference TRBV14 and TRBJ2-6, the CDR3 gives the full variable domain: EAGVTQFPSHSVIEKGQTVTLRCDPISGHDNLYWYRRVMGKEIKFLLHFVKESKQDESGMPNNRFLAERTGGTYSTLKVQPAELEDSGVYFCASRNSGANVLTFGAGSRLTVL.

V is TRBV3-1 (or the pseudogene TRBV3-2) and J is TRBJ1-1; D may be TRBD1 (6 bases). The CDR3 spans 13 residues. Looked up from germline, CDR1 is LGHDT and CDR2 is YNNKEL (reference sequence). V was trimmed by 4 bases and J by 11 bases, leaving 17 bases between them. The CDR3 DNA is TGTGCCAGCAGCCTCGACAGGAATCAACAGGCTTTCTTT. Encoded protein: CASSLDRNQQAFF.

This clone was seen only a few times. The chain couples TRBV10-3 to TRBJ2-1; 7 bases are shared with TRBD2. Unmatched junction bases numbered 9, after V lost 10 bases and J lost 9 bases. The CDR3 sequence is 12 residues long. Germline V gives CDR1 ENHRY, CDR2 SYGVKD. DNA for the CDR3: TGTGCCACCTCATCCAGGGAGGGTGAGCAGTTCTTC. Translating it yields CATSSREGEQFF.

The chain recombines TRBV27 with TRBJ2-5, with 7 bases aligning to TRBD1. Losses at the gene ends were 3 bases for V and 2 bases for J; bases not matched to a gene: 6. The CDR3 has 15 amino acids. Germline V gene data show CDR1 as MNHEY and CDR2 as SMNVEV (reference sequence). CDR3 residues: CASSFLPGQQETQYF. DNA for the CDR3: TGTGCCAGCAGTTTCCTCCCGGGACAGCAAGAGACCCAGTACTTC.

The chain carries TRBV6-1 and TRBJ2-3; D perhaps matches TRBD1 (6 bases). The germline CDR1 and CDR2 sequences are MNHNS and SASEGT. The CDR3 sequence is 15 residues long. Trimming pared 0 bases from V and 2 bases from J, leaving 9 bases between. The CDR3 sequence: CASSEAGGPTDTQYF. CDR3 in DNA: TGTGCCAGCAGTGAAGCAGGGGGTCCCACAGATACGCAGTATTTT.

The chain joins TRBV25-1 to TRBJ2-2; TRBD1 aligns across 7 bases. From germline, CDR1 is MGHDK and CDR2 SYGVNS. The V and J ends lost 5 bases and 4 bases, in that order; junction bases with no gene match: 10. CDR3 length: 16 residues. Written as DNA, the CDR3 is TGTGCCAGCAGTAAGGCTGGGACAGCTACCACCGGGGAGCTGTTTTTT. It is translated as CASSKAGTATTGELFF.